This T cell receptor beta chain was identified in a study of OX40 agonist ivuxolimab in advanced cancers. Looking at the study overall: Patients took ivuxolimab, an agonistic anti-OX40 (CD134) antibody. Dose-escalation patients' cancers were hepatocellular carcinoma, melanoma, renal cell or head and neck cancer.

Study-wide points: Compared with others, partial responders at 0.1-3.0 mg/kg displayed clonal expansion among the lowest.

The method was immunoSEQ multiplex PCR; TCRdb's version includes in-frame clones alone and lacks a portion of them. The sample carries approximately 76,000 clones, roughly 85% recorded once. A word on this clone: The antigen is unknown.

The length of the CDR3 is 16 residues. J was trimmed by 0 bases and V by 0 bases; bases with no gene match: 5. Germline loops: CDR1 LGHNA, CDR2 YSLEER. The starting material was CD4+ or CD8+ T cells sorted from blood, obtained in a trial of the OX40 agonist ivuxolimab. The clonotype comes from an adult with an advanced solid tumor such as melanoma, head and neck, liver or kidney cancer. The V call is TRBV4-3, the J call TRBJ2-7; 7 nucleotides align to TRBD1. DNA of the CDR3: TGCGCCAGCAGCCAAGATCCGGACAGGAGCTCCTACGAGCAGTACTTC. Its translation is CASSQDPDRSSYEQYF.